This T cell receptor beta chain was recorded in a study of a mutant IDH1 vaccine in newly diagnosed glioma. Study-level information: Averaging around 42 years of age, treated patients were roughly 60% male and roughly 40% female.

Only in-frame clones appear in the TCRdb table, and some are missing; sequencing was by immunoSEQ multiplex PCR. Of fewer than 70,000 clones listed, under 85% are singletons. Of note for this clone: Its antigen remains unidentified.

Time point described: week 47, end of study. Every vaccine dose comprised 300 ug of mutant IDH1 20-mer peptide plus topical imiquimod. V was clipped by 2 bases and J by 3 bases, with 5 bases between them. Germline loops: CDR1 GTSNPN, CDR2 SVGIG (reference sequence). The CDR3 length is 11 residues. The rearrangement uses TRBV30 and TRBJ2-7, with D hard to call. This specimen consisted of PBMCs, obtained from a glioma patient whose treatment included an IDH1 peptide vaccine. This TCR derives from a man under 40 with glioma. Written as DNA, the CDR3 is TGTGCCTGGAGTCAGGTCTACGAGCAGTACTTC. Amino acids: CAWSQVYEQYF.